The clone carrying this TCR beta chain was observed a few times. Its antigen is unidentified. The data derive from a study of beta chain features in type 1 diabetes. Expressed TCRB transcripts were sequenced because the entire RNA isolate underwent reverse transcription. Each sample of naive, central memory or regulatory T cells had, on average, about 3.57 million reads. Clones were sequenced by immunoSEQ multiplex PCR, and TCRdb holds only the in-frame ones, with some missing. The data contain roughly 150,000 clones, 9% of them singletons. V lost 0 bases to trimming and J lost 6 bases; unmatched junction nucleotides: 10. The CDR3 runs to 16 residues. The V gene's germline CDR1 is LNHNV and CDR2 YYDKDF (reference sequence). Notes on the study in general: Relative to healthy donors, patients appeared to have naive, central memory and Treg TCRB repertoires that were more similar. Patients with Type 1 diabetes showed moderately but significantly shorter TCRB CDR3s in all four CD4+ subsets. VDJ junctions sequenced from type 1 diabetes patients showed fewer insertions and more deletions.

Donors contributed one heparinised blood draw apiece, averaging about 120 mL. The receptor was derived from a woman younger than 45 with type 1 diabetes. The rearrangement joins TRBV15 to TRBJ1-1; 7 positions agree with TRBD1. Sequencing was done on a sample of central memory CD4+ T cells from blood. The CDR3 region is CATSREGRDSTPEAFF. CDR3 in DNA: TGTGCCACCAGCAGAGAGGGACGGGACAGCACACCTGAAGCTTTCTTT. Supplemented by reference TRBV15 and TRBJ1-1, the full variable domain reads DAMVIQNPRYQVTQFGKPVTLSCSQTLNHNVMYWYQQKSSQAPKLLFHYYDKDFNNEADTPDNFQSRRPNTSFCFLDIRSPGLGDTAMYLCATSREGRDSTPEAFFGQGTRLTVV.